This T cell receptor beta chain was sequenced for a study of OX40 agonist ivuxolimab in advanced cancers. In the study overall: Intravenous ivuxolimab was administered to patients every 2 weeks at 0.01 to 10 mg/kg. Patients in dose escalation had liver, melanoma, kidney or head and neck cancers.

Collection of blood occurred at baseline, at cycle 4 day 1, and at cycle 7 day 1. General study results and limits: CD4+ and CD8+ blood T cells expanded clonally by week 6 at 0.1 to 3.0 mg/kg.

Profiled with immunoSEQ multiplex PCR; TCRdb holds only in-frame clones, not every one. Of about 70,000 clones in the sample, approximately 86% were seen once. A note on this clone: Its specificity is not known.

The receptor's source is an adult with an advanced solid tumor such as melanoma, head and neck, liver or kidney cancer. This specimen was CD4+ or CD8+ T cells sorted from blood, taken in a trial of the OX40 agonist ivuxolimab.

The CDR3, as DNA: TGTGCCAGCAGCGTAGCTACGTCGGGGACAGGGGGCGGCACCGGGGAGCTGTTTTTT. Translated, it gives CASSVATSGTGGGTGELFF. The chain couples TRBV9 to TRBJ2-2, with 12 bases fitting TRBD1. Germline-derived CDR1 and CDR2 are SGDLS and YYNGEE. V gave up 0 bases and J gave up 4 bases; unmatched junction bases: 10. The CDR3 loop spans 19 amino acids. The whole variable domain, filled in from reference TRBV9 and TRBJ2-2, reads DSGVTQTPKHLITATGQRVTLRCSPRSGDLSVYWYQQSLDQGLQFLIQYYNGEERAKGNILERFSAQQFPDLHSELNLSSLELGDSALYFCASSVATSGTGGGTGELFFGEGSRLTVL.